This is a list of T cell receptor beta chains from one sample in a study of cytomegalovirus exposure and HLA in healthy donors. The data were produced by immunoSEQ multiplex PCR, yet TCRdb's version contains in-frame clones alone and is incomplete. The table lists fewer than 85,000 clones, 65% to 80% of them singletons, with roughly an eighth in the top ten. Sequencing was done on a sample of PBMCs. Receptor source: a male donor in good health and CMV-seropositive. Both conserved end residues are part of each CDR3. D genes are given only for firm matches. For some rows the clone size is stated as once, few or many, or as a class when expanded; others skip it.

TRBJ1-1 | TRBV11-2 | - | - | CASSFAGMNTEAFF | TGTGCCAGCAGCTTCGCAGGGATGAACACTGAAGCTTTCTTT
TRBJ1-5 | TRBV2 | - | - | CASSKSAQPQHF | TGTGCCAGCAGTAAAAGCGCCCAGCCCCAGCATTTT
TRBJ1-1 | TRBV27 | TRBD1 | medium-sized | CASSLTGGGTEAFF | TGTGCCAGCAGTTTGACAGGGGGGGGCACTGAAGCTTTCTTT
TRBJ2-7 | TRBV14 | - | - | CASSRGYEQYF | TGTGCCAGCAGCCGAGGCTACGAGCAGTACTTC
TRBJ1-1 | TRBV9 | - | - | CASSVVPGMNTEAFF | TGTGCCAGCAGCGTAGTGCCAGGGATGAACACTGAAGCTTTCTTT
TRBJ1-6 | TRBV18 | TRBD1 | - | CASSQNPGTVDSPLHF | TGTGCCAGCTCCCAAAATCCCGGGACAGTGGATTCACCCCTCCACTTT
TRBJ2-2 | TRBV2 | TRBD2 | few | CASTGASGNTGELFF | TGTGCCAGCACTGGAGCTAGCGGTAACACCGGGGAGCTGTTTTTT
TRBJ1-2 | TRBV6-5 | - | - | CASSYRGLGGYTF | TGTGCCAGCAGTTACAGGGGCCTAGGTGGCTACACCTTC
TRBJ1-2 | TRBV5-6 | TRBD1 | medium-sized | CASAGRGWVYGYTF | TGTGCCAGCGCCGGCAGGGGGTGGGTCTATGGCTACACCTTC
TRBJ1-5 | TRBV28 | TRBD1 | - | CASSPGGRRSNQPQHF | TGTGCCAGCAGTCCAGGGGGGCGGCGTAGCAATCAGCCCCAGCATTTT
TRBJ2-4 | TRBV7-2 | - | - | CASSLGSSQLAKNIQYF | TGTGCCAGCAGCTTAGGGTCCTCCCAACTCGCCAAAAACATTCAGTACTTC
TRBJ2-4 | TRBV21-1 | - | - | CASSSGGPENIQYF | TGTGCCAGTTCTAGCGGGGGGCCGGAAAACATTCAGTACTTC
TRBJ2-7 | TRBV5-6 | TRBD1 | once | CASSGGQSSYEQYF | TGTGCCAGCAGCGGGGGACAGAGCTCCTACGAGCAGTACTTC
TRBJ1-1 | TRBV27 | - | - | CASSLQVNTEAFF | TGTGCCAGCAGTTTACAGGTGAACACTGAAGCTTTCTTT
TRBJ2-7 | TRBV4-1 | - | - | CASSQLSSPDRQYF | TGCGCCAGCAGCCAATTGTCCAGTCCGGACAGGCAGTACTTC
TRBJ2-1 | TRBV6-6 | TRBD1 | - | CASKTGGGNEQFF | TGTGCCAGCAAGACAGGGGGCGGGAATGAGCAGTTCTTC
TRBJ2-7 | TRBV14 | - | - | CASSQALEQYF | TGTGCCAGCAGCCAAGCGTTGGAGCAGTACTTC
TRBJ2-2 | TRBV19 | TRBD2 | - | CASSILAGRGTGELFF | TGTGCCAGTAGTATTTTAGCGGGACGCGGGACCGGGGAGCTGTTTTTT
TRBJ2-4 | TRBV28 | TRBD2 | few | CASVGGDAKNIQYF | TGTGCCAGCGTGGGGGGGGATGCCAAAAACATTCAGTACTTC
TRBJ2-7 | TRBV21-1 | - | - | CASSPTPASDSYEQYF | TGTGCCAGCAGCCCTACTCCGGCTAGCGACAGTTACGAGCAGTACTTC
TRBJ2-4 | TRBV6-5 | - | - | CASRPGDAVKNIQYF | TGTGCCAGCAGACCGGGGGACGCCGTCAAAAACATTCAGTACTTC
TRBJ2-5 | TRBV18 | TRBD1 | - | CASSSSVGQGKKTQYF | TGTGCCAGCTCATCTTCCGTCGGACAGGGTAAAAAGACCCAGTACTTC
TRBJ1-2 | TRBV11-2 | TRBD1 | - | CASSLARQGAGYTF | TGTGCCAGCAGCTTAGCCCGACAGGGAGCTGGCTACACCTTC
TRBJ2-5 | TRBV16 | - | - | CASSQTLTGGDQETQYF | TGTGCCAGCAGCCAGACATTGACAGGTGGGGACCAAGAGACCCAGTACTTC
TRBJ2-7 | TRBV14 | TRBD2 | - | CASSQSPKLAGAYEQYF | TGTGCCAGCAGCCAGTCACCCAAACTAGCGGGAGCCTACGAGCAGTACTTC
TRBJ2-5 | TRBV5-1 | TRBD1 | - | CASTPGQYQETQYF | TGCGCCAGCACCCCGGGACAGTACCAAGAGACCCAGTACTTC
TRBJ2-2 | TRBV27 | TRBD1 | - | CASSIQGARTGELFF | TGTGCCAGCAGTATACAGGGGGCGAGAACCGGGGAGCTGTTTTTT
TRBJ2-1 | TRBV19 | - | - | CASREQGTGNEQFF | TGTGCCAGTAGGGAACAGGGAACGGGGAATGAGCAGTTCTTC
TRBJ2-2 | TRBV18 | TRBD2 | - | CASSPPGLNTGELFF | TGTGCCAGCTCACCGCCGGGACTAAACACCGGGGAGCTGTTTTTT
TRBJ1-1 | TRBV5-1 | TRBD1 | - | CASSFNRGTTEAFF | TGCGCCAGCAGCTTTAACAGGGGTACCACTGAAGCTTTCTTT
TRBJ1-2 | TRBV30 | - | - | CAWSFGEAGYGYTF | TGTGCCTGGAGTTTTGGGGAGGCAGGATATGGCTACACCTTC
TRBJ2-6 | TRBV18 | - | once | CASSRLGAIGGANVLTF | TGTGCCAGCTCACGACTAGGGGCAATTGGTGGGGCCAACGTCCTGACTTTC
TRBJ1-1 | TRBV30 | - | once | CAQRGGPLNTEAFF | TGTGCCCAGAGAGGGGGACCCTTGAACACTGAAGCTTTCTTT
TRBJ2-1 | TRBV30 | - | - | CAWISNGGAQFF | TGTGCCTGGATTTCCAACGGAGGGGCCCAGTTCTTC
TRBJ1-2 | TRBV9 | - | - | CASSAGRGYRNYGYTF | TGTGCCAGCAGCGCGGGTAGGGGGTACCGTAACTATGGCTACACCTTC
TRBJ2-3 | TRBV5-8 | - | - | CASSLGARGSDTQYF | TGTGCCAGCAGCTTGGGTGCCCGGGGATCGGATACGCAGTATTTT
TRBJ1-1 | TRBV30 | - | - | CAWSLGQINTEAFF | TGTGCCTGGAGCCTAGGACAGATAAACACTGAAGCTTTCTTT
TRBJ1-4 | TRBV9 | TRBD1 | - | CASSVRQGSNEKLFF | TGTGCCAGCAGCGTACGACAGGGTTCTAATGAAAAACTGTTTTTT
TRBJ2-7 | TRBV5-1 | TRBD2 | once | CASSSASGSKPYEQYF | TGCGCCAGCAGCTCCGCAAGCGGGAGCAAGCCCTACGAGCAGTACTTC
TRBJ2-7 | TRBV4-1 | - | - | CASSPHERSVREQYF | TGCGCCAGCAGCCCCCATGAGCGATCGGTCAGAGAGCAGTACTTC
TRBJ1-1 | TRBV13 | - | - | CASSTFNTEAFF | TGTGCCAGCAGCACATTCAACACTGAAGCTTTCTTT
TRBJ1-1 | TRBV30 | - | - | CAWSVIGRAAFF | TGTGCCTGGAGTGTAATCGGCAGGGCTGCTTTCTTT
TRBJ1-4 | TRBV19 | - | - | CASSADSFGATNEKLFF | TGTGCCAGTAGTGCCGACAGTTTTGGCGCAACTAATGAAAAACTGTTTTTT
TRBJ2-7 | TRBV9 | TRBD2 | - | CASSVLPLSSGFYEQYF | TGTGCCAGCAGCGTCCTTCCCCTGTCTAGCGGCTTCTACGAGCAGTACTTC
TRBJ2-5 | TRBV13 | - | - | CASSLGLRETQYF | TGTGCCAGCAGCTTAGGCCTGAGAGAGACCCAGTACTTC
TRBJ2-2 | TRBV21-1 | - | - | CASSKVWHTGELFF | TGTGCCAGCAGCAAAGTGTGGCACACCGGGGAGCTGTTTTTT